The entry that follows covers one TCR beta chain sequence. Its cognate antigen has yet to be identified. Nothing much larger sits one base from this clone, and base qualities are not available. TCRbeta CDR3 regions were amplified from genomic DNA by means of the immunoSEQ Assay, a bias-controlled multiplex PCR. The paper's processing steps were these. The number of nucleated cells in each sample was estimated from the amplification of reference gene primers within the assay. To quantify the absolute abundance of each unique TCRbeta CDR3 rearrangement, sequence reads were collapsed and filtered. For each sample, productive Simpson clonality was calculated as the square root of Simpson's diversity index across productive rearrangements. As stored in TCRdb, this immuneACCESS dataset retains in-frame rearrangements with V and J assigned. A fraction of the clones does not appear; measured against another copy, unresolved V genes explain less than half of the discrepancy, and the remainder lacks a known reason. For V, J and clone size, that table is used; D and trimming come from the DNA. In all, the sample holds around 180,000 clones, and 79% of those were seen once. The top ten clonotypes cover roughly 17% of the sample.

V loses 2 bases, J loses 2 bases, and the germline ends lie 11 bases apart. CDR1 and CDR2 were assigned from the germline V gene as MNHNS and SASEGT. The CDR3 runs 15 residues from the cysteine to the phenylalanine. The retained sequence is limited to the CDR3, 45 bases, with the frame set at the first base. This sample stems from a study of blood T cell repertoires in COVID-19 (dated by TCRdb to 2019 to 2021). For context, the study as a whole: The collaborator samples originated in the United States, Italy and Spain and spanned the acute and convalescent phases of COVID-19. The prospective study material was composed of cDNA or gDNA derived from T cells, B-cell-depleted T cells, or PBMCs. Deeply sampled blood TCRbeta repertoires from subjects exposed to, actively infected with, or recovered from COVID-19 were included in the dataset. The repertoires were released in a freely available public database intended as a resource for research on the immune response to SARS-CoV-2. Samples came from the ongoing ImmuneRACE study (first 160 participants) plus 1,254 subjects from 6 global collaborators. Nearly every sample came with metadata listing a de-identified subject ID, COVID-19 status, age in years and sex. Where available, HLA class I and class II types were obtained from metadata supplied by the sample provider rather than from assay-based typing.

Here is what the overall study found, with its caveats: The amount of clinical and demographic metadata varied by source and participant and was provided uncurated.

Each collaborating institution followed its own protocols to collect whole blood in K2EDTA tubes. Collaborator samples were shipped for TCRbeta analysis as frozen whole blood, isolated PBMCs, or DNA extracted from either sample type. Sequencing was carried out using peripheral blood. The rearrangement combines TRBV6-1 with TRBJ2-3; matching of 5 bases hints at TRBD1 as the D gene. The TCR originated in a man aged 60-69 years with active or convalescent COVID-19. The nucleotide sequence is TGTGCCAGCAGTGAATCAGACAGATTCACAGATACGCAGTATTTT. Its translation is CASSESDRFTDTQYF.